This entry is about one T cell receptor beta chain. This sample stems from a study of blood T cell repertoires in COVID-19. TCRdb keeps only in-frame clones here, not all; method: immunoSEQ multiplex PCR. The table shows around 300,000 clones, with approximately 86% occurring only once. Trimming took 5 bases from V and 5 from J; bases not matched to a gene: 11. The CDR3 totals 16 residues. Germline CDR1 reads LNHDA; CDR2 reads SQIVND (reference sequence). This chain links TRBV19 with TRBJ2-5; 10 bases match TRBD1. The sequence came from a woman aged 45 to 65 with active or convalescent COVID-19. The sequencing sample was made of peripheral blood. The CDR3 spells CASSQQRTGGKETQYF. CDR3 sequence (DNA): TGTGCCAGTAGTCAACAACGGACAGGGGGGAAGGAGACCCAGTACTTC.